A single sample is the source of the 24 T cell receptor beta chains below, sequenced in a study of regulatory T cells in long-lasting Graves disease. The time point denotes: newly diagnosed GD, antithyroid drugs for less than 3 months. The TCR library was prepared using RNA isolated from PBMCs. For TCR beta, libraries came from iRepertoire HTBI primers and Arm-PCR of CDR3 regions. Each CDR3 protein gets one entry after TCRdb re-called the multiplex PCR reads with MiXCR. This table holds more than 450,000 distinct CDR3 sequences, roughly 17% found once. This sample also belongs to another study, concerning T cells in Graves' hyperthyroidism and ophthalmopathy.

The sample here was peripheral blood mononuclear cells (PBMCs), taken at new diagnosis, from a patient treated with antithyroid drugs. Every receptor here comes from a man in his forties with Graves disease.

This clonotype was detected ten times or more. The CDR3 protein is CASVLAGYSYEQYF. CDR3 DNA: TGTGCCAGCGTGCTAGCGGGTTACTCCTACGAGCAGTACTTC. The chain uses TRBV2 and TRBJ2-7; 8 positions match TRBD2. Trimming cost V 8 bases and J 0 bases; bases outside gene matches: 6. The CDR3 runs to 14 residues. Looked up from germline, CDR1 is SNHLY and CDR2 is FYNNEI.

In its sample, this clonotype was seen many times. The CDR3 region has the DNA TGTGCCAGCTCAAGGGGGCGCGACTACGAGCAGTACTTC. Its translation is CASSRGRDYEQYF. J is TRBJ2-7 and V is TRBV18; 7 positions agree with TRBD1. This CDR3 is built from 13 residues. The V gene's germline CDR1 is KGHSH and CDR2 LQKENI. With V trimmed by 5 bases and J by 3 bases, 4 bases remained unmatched.

The CDR3 loop reads CSATTTSFPYNEQFF. CDR3 nucleotides: TGCAGTGCCACGACGACTAGCTTCCCCTACAATGAGCAGTTCTTC. The chain recombines TRBV20-1 with TRBJ2-1; 7 positions agree with TRBD2. The ends lost 6 bases at V and 2 bases at J; junction bases unmatched: 10. Germline V gene lookup returns CDR1 DFQATT and CDR2 SNEGSKA (reference sequence). The CDR3 contains 15 residues.

This clonotype was recorded many times. This sequence joins TRBV11-2 and TRBJ2-1, with 12 bases that match TRBD2. CDR1 SGHAT and CDR2 FQNNGV come from the germline V gene. Germline trimming cut 3 bases from V and 4 bases from J; bases unmatched to any gene: 4. The CDR3 extends over 16 amino acids. The CDR3 region is CASSLALAGGYNEQFF. The CDR3, as DNA: TGTGCCAGCAGCTTGGCCCTAGCGGGGGGGTACAATGAGCAGTTCTTC.

Many counts were recorded for this clonotype. V usage is TRBV7-2 and J usage is TRBJ2-7; no clear D. CDR3 length: 12 amino acids. Germline CDR1 and CDR2: SGHTA and FQGNSA. V shed 3 bases and J shed 3 bases, with 6 bases lying between them. DNA for the CDR3: TGTGCCAGCAGCTTCAGCCTCTACGAGCAGTACTTC. It encodes CASSFSLYEQYF. Based on the CDR3 plus reference TRBV7-2 and TRBJ2-7, the full variable domain is GAGVSQSPSNKVTEKGKDVELRCDPISGHTALYWYRQSLGQGLEFLIYFQGNSAPDKSGLPSDRFSAERTGGSVSTLTIQRTQQEDSAVYLCASSFSLYEQYFGPGTRLTVT.

V is TRBV28 and J is TRBJ2-4; D is unresolved. The CDR3 is 17 residues long. Germline V gene data show CDR1 as MDHEN and CDR2 as SYDVKM. Trimming took 2 bases from V and 0 from J, leaving 14 bases between them. The CDR3 nucleotides are TGTGCCAGCAGTTTACCTCACTCGCAGGTAGCCAAAAACATTCAGTACTTC. Translation: CASSLPHSQVAKNIQYF. Based on the CDR3 plus reference TRBV28 and TRBJ2-4, the full variable domain is DVKVTQSSRYLVKRTGEKVFLECVQDMDHENMFWYRQDPGLGLRLIYFSYDVKMKEKGDIPEGYSVSREKKERFSLILESASTNQTSMYLCASSLPHSQVAKNIQYFGAGTRLSVL.

This clonotype was counted at least ten times. CDR3 sequence: CASSFLERSTDTQYF. The CDR3 nucleotides are TGCGCCAGCAGCTTTCTAGAGCGGAGCACAGATACGCAGTATTTT. The J gene is TRBJ2-3, the V gene TRBV5-1, with TRBD2 as a possible D gene (5 bases). Trimming removed 2 bases from V and 0 bases from J, with 10 bases in between. The V gene's germline CDR1 is SGHRS and CDR2 YFSETQ. This CDR3 contains 15 residues.

A few counts support this clonotype. This chain uses TRBV6-2 or TRBV6-3 with TRBJ2-6, with 8 bases matching TRBD1. The trim removed 6 bases at V and 3 bases at J, leaving 13 bases unmatched. Germline V gene sequence: CDR1 MNHEY, CDR2 SVGEGT. The CDR3 has 18 amino acids. The DNA for the CDR3 is TGTGCCAGCAGCGAGACAGGGGCAAAGTTAGGTGGGGCCAACGTCCTGACTTTC. Protein sequence: CASSETGAKLGGANVLTF.

This rearrangement joins TRBV5-1 to TRBJ1-4; tentative D call: TRBD1 (5 bases). This CDR3 contains 14 residues. Per the germline V gene, CDR1 is SGHRS and CDR2 is YFSETQ. V shed 7 bases and J shed 5 bases, with 15 bases lying between them. CDR3 residues: CASGIGGANEKLFF. CDR3 nucleotides: TGCGCCAGCGGCATCGGCGGGGCGAATGAAAAACTGTTTTTT.

This clonotype showed up just a few times. The gene calls are TRBV20-1 and TRBJ2-7; 11 nucleotides align to TRBD2. The junction had 7 bases not matched to a gene; V was cut back by 7 bases and J by 2 bases. Germline CDR1 reads DFQATT; CDR2 reads SNEGSKA (reference sequence). The CDR3 consists of 14 residues. The chain's CDR3 is CSGAPGLAAYEQYF. CDR3 DNA: TGCAGTGGCGCCCCGGGACTAGCGGCCTACGAGCAGTACTTC.

The chain employs TRBV20-1 and TRBJ2-3; 12 positions agree with TRBD2. Germline V lookup: CDR1 DFQATT, CDR2 SNEGSKA (reference sequence). This CDR3 is 18 amino acids long. J was trimmed by 1 base and V by 1 base; bases with no gene match: 9. The CDR3 DNA reads TGCAGTGCTAGAGTGTGGCTAGCGGGAGGGGTCGGCACAGATACGCAGTATTTT. Its protein is CSARVWLAGGVGTDTQYF.

Points on this clonotype: A much larger clone lies one base from this, so it may be a read error. The chain couples TRBV5-1 to TRBJ2-7, with TRBD1 as a possible D gene (5 bases). This CDR3 contains 12 residues. Germline CDR1 SGHRS, CDR2 YFSETQ. Here the CDR3 reads CASSFGAHERYF. For the CDR3, the DNA is TGCGCCAGCAGCTTTGGGGCCCACGAGCGGTACTTC.

This clonotype was found a few times. The chain joins TRBV12-3 or TRBV12-4 to TRBJ2-2, with TRBD2 identical over 10 bases. The CDR3 loop spans 16 amino acids. Unmatched junction bases numbered 7, after V lost 5 bases and J lost 4 bases. CDR3 DNA: TGTGCCAGCAGTACCAGCGGGAGGGGCTTCACCGGGGAGCTGTTTTTT. The encoded protein is CASSTSGRGFTGELFF.

This clonotype was counted only a few times. This chain links TRBV19 with TRBJ1-1; a weak D match, TRBD1 (5 bases). Germline V gene data show CDR1 as LNHDA and CDR2 as SQIVND (reference sequence). The CDR3 is 14 amino acids. V dropped 6 bases and J dropped 2 bases, with 13 bases sitting between them. The CDR3 DNA reads as TGTGCCAGTAGGGAAGACAGAAAAAACACTGAAGCTTTCTTT. It translates to CASREDRKNTEAFF.

This clonotype occurred many times. The rearrangement joins TRBV12-3 or TRBV12-4 to TRBJ2-7, with D maybe TRBD1 (8 bases). CDR3 size: 14 residues. V was clipped by 6 bases and J by 4 bases, with 16 bases between them. The CDR3: CASRGTGGGYEQYF. DNA of the CDR3: TGTGCCAGCAGGGGAACAGGGGGGGGATACGAGCAGTACTTC.

In this sample, this clonotype turned up once. The chain couples TRBV6-1 to TRBJ1-1, with 7 bases matching TRBD1. The CDR3 has 15 amino acids. Trimming at V came to 8 bases and at J to 0 bases, leaving 9 bases not matched to a gene. The germline V gene has CDR1 MNHNS and CDR2 SASEGT. The CDR3 reads CASGFPGGMNTEAFF. The CDR3 coding sequence is TGTGCCAGCGGCTTTCCAGGGGGGATGAACACTGAAGCTTTCTTT.

The V gene is TRBV10-3, the J gene TRBJ2-1, with D perhaps assigned TRBD1 or TRBD2 (6 bases each). Trimming took 10 bases from V and 1 from J, leaving 14 bases between them. This CDR3 region has 14 residues. The germline V gene has CDR1 ENHRY and CDR2 SYGVKD. The chain's CDR3 is CATYEGGSYNEQFF. The CDR3 DNA follows: TGTGCCACATACGAGGGGGGATCCTACAATGAGCAGTTCTTC.

Note on this clonotype: This may arise from a read error, as a much more abundant clone is one base away. The V gene is TRBV7-2, the J gene TRBJ2-1; 10 bases agree with TRBD2. The V gene end was trimmed by 1 base and the J gene end by 4 bases; junction bases not matched to a gene: 10. This CDR3 spans 18 amino acids. Germline values: CDR1 SGHTA, CDR2 FQGNSA. CDR3 residues: CASSLVPRGLADYNEQFF. In DNA form, the CDR3 reads TGTGCCAGCAGCTTAGTGCCACGTGGACTAGCGGATTACAATGAGCAGTTCTTC.

Many counts were recorded for this clonotype. The V call is TRBV6-6, the J call TRBJ2-5; D is unresolved. The ends were cut back, 0 bases at V and 1 base at J, with 9 bases in the middle. The CDR3 is made up of 15 amino acids. Germline CDR1 is MNHNY and CDR2 is SVGAGI (reference sequence). In DNA form, the CDR3 reads TGTGCCAGCAGTTACTCGATGGTAGTCCAAGAGACCCAGTACTTC. Its protein is CASSYSMVVQETQYF.

The J gene is TRBJ2-1, the V gene TRBV6-1; unclear D gene. CDR1 is MNHNS, CDR2 SASEGT, per germline. Trimming shortened V by 6 bases and J by 5 bases, and 8 bases separated the two germline ends. CDR3 length: 12 residues. The CDR3 spells CASRGWDNEQFF. The CDR3 DNA is TGTGCCAGCAGGGGTTGGGACAATGAGCAGTTCTTC.

This clonotype has only a few counts. This rearrangement joins TRBV18 to TRBJ2-1, with D possibly TRBD2 on 5 matching bases. The CDR3 has 17 residues. Trimming cost V 0 bases and J 1 base, with 13 bases left between them. Germline V lookup: CDR1 KGHSH, CDR2 LQKENI. The CDR3 loop is CASSPPQAEPSYNEQFF. CDR3 sequence (DNA): TGTGCCAGCTCACCACCCCAAGCGGAGCCTTCCTACAATGAGCAGTTCTTC.

This clonotype was recorded many times. The J gene is TRBJ2-7, the V gene TRBV6-2 or TRBV6-3, with D possibly being TRBD2 (6 bases). Germline V lookup: CDR1 MNHEY, CDR2 SVGEGT. V lost 0 bases, J lost 7 bases, and 13 bases lay in between. The CDR3 covers 14 residues. The CDR3 DNA sequence: TGTGCCAGCAGTTACTCTGCGGGAAATAGAGAGCAGTACTTC. As protein: CASSYSAGNREQYF.

This clonotype was detected many times. V and J are TRBV11-2 and TRBJ2-7; D tentatively fits TRBD1 or TRBD2 (5 bases each). This CDR3 spans 17 amino acids. The germline V and J ends were trimmed by 6 bases and 0 bases, with 21 bases remaining between them. Per the germline V gene, CDR1 is SGHAT and CDR2 is FQNNGV. CDR3 sequence: CASRPNRGGLYSYEQYF. DNA of the CDR3: TGTGCCAGCAGACCGAACCGGGGCGGGCTATACTCCTACGAGCAGTACTTC.

This clonotype was found many times. The chain links TRBV28 to TRBJ1-5; a weak D match, TRBD1 (6 bases). The germline V gene encodes CDR1 MDHEN and CDR2 SYDVKM. The V and J ends lost 3 bases and 4 bases respectively, with 16 bases between them. This CDR3 spans 16 amino acids. The CDR3 DNA is TGTGCCAGCAGTTTCTCAGGGGAGTGGGAGAATCAGCCCCAGCATTTT. The encoded protein is CASSFSGEWENQPQHF.